This TCR beta chain is drawn from a study of T-cell reconstitution after alpha-beta-depleted transplantation in children. Findings and limits, study-wide: Where some patients showed high TCRbeta diversity at day 60, it came from recipient T cells and thymic progenitors that had survived. The authors attributed T-cell counts and diversity one year after transplant mostly to newly produced T cells.

The CDR3 loop spans 14 amino acids. Trimming took off 3 bases at V and 4 bases at J, with 14 bases between the two ends. Germline assignment: CDR1 DFQATT and CDR2 SNEGSKA (reference sequence). The authors prepared the TCRbeta library with unique molecular identifiers. MiXCR, applied by TCRdb to the PCR reads, yields one record per CDR3 protein. The data hold fewer than 400,000 distinct CDR3 sequences, with 23% observed a single time. Points on this clonotype: Its antigen is undetermined.

The rearrangement joins TRBV20-1 to TRBJ2-3; D may correspond to TRBD1 or TRBD2 (6 bases each). Source: PBMCs, mostly from graft donor cells, taken 180 days after TCRalphabeta/CD19-depleted stem cell transplant. The TCR sequence derives from a male patient under 18 who had a stem cell transplant for acute lymphoblastic leukemia, so the T cells may come from the graft donor. CDR3 amino acids: CSARILRGADTQYF. In nucleotides, the CDR3 is TGCAGTGCTAGGATCCTTAGGGGGGCAGATACGCAGTATTTT.